This T cell receptor (beta chain) was found in a study of blood T cell repertoires in COVID-19. The repertoire was sequenced with immunoSEQ multiplex PCR; TCRdb's copy has only in-frame clones and lacks some. Of a few hundred thousand clones listed, about 90% are singletons. Germline V CDR1 and CDR2: SGHDT, YYEEEE. J was trimmed by 5 bases and V by 2 bases; bases with no gene match: 9. CDR3 length: 15 amino acids. The sequence was collected from a woman in her fifties or sixties with acute or convalescent COVID-19. The sample comprised peripheral blood. The chain is built from TRBV5-6 and TRBJ2-7, with 8 positions matching TRBD1. CDR3 loop: CASSLDAGGSDEQYF. In DNA, the CDR3 is TGTGCCAGCAGCTTAGATGCAGGGGGCAGTGACGAGCAGTACTTC. Using reference TRBV5-6 and TRBJ2-7 for the parts outside the CDR3, the full variable domain is DAGVTQSPTHLIKTRGQQVTLRCSPKSGHDTVSWYQQALGQGPQFIFQYYEEEERQRGNFPDRFSGHQFPNYSSELNVNALLLGDSALYLCASSLDAGGSDEQYFGPGTRLTVT.